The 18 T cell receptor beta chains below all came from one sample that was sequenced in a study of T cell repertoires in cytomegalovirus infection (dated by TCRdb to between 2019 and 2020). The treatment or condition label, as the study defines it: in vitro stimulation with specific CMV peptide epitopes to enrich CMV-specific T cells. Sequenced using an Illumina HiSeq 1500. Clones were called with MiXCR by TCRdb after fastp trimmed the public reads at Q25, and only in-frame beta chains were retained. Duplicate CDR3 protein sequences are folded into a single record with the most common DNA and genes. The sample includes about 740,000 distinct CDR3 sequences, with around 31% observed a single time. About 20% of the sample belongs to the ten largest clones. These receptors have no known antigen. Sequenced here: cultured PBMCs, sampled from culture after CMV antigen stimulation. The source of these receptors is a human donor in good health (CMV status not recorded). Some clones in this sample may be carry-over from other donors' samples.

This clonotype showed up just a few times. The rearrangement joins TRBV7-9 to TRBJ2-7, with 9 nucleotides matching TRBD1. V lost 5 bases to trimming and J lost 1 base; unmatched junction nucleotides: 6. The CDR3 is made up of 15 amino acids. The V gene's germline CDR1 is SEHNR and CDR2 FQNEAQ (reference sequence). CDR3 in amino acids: CASSLPGQGSYEQYF. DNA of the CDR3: TGTGCCAGCAGCCTCCCGGGACAGGGTTCCTACGAGCAGTACTTC.

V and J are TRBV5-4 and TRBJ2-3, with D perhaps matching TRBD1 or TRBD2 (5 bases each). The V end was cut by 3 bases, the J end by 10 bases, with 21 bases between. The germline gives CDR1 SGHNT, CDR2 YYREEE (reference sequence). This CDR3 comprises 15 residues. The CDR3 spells CASSSRDGTNLAQYF. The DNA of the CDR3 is TGTGCCAGCAGCTCACGGGACGGCACAAACCTTGCGCAGTATTTT.

The CDR3 spells CASSLGVNSGNTIYF. The CDR3 region has the DNA TGCGCCAGCAGCTTGGGGGTGAACTCTGGAAACACCATATATTTT. The rearrangement uses TRBV5-1 and TRBJ1-3; no clear D. V was trimmed by 0 bases and J by 0 bases, leaving 7 bases between them. Germline V gene lookup returns CDR1 SGHRS and CDR2 YFSETQ. This CDR3 has 15 residues.

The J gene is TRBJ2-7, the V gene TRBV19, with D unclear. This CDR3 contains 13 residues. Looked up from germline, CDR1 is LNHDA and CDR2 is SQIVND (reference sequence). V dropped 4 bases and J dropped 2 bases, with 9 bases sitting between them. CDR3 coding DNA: TGTGCCAGTAGTACCTCGGTCACCTACGAGCAGTACTTC. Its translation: CASSTSVTYEQYF.

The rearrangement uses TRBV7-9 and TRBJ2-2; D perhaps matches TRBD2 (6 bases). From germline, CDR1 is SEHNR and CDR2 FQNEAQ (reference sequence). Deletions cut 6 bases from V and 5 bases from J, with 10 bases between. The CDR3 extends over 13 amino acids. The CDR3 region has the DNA TGTGCCAGCAGGGGCCTAGCGACCGGGGAGCTGTTTTTT. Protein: CASRGLATGELFF.

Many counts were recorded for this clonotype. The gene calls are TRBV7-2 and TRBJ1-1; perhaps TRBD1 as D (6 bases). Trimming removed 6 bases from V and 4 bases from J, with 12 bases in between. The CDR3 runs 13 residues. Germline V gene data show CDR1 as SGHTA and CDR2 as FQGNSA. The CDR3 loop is CASSSSGATEAFF. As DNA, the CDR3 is TGTGCCAGCAGTTCCTCAGGGGCCACTGAAGCTTTCTTT. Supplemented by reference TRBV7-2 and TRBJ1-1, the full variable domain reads GAGVSQSPSNKVTEKGKDVELRCDPISGHTALYWYRQSLGQGLEFLIYFQGNSAPDKSGLPSDRFSAERTGGSVSTLTIQRTQQEDSAVYLCASSSSGATEAFFGQGTRLTVV.

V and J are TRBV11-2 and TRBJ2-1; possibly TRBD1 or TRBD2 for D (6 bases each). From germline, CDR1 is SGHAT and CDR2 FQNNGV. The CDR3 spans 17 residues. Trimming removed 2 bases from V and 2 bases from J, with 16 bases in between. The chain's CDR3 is CASSLWVGGLTYNEQFF. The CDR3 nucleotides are TGTGCCAGCAGCTTATGGGTCGGGGGCCTCACCTACAATGAGCAGTTCTTC.

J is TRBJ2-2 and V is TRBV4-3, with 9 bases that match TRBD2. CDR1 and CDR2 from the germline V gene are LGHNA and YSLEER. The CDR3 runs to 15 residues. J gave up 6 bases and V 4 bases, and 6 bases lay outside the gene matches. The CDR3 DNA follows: TGCGCCAGCAGCCTTGCGGGGGGGACGGCCGGGGAGCTGTTTTTT. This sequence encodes CASSLAGGTAGELFF.

CDR3 residues: CASSPWGRGATEAFF. The DNA of the CDR3 is TGTGCCAGCAGTCCCTGGGGCAGGGGGGCGACTGAAGCTTTCTTT. This chain joins TRBV6-2 or TRBV6-3 and TRBJ1-1; 7 bases fit TRBD1. J was trimmed by 5 bases and V by 5 bases; bases with no gene match: 11. Germline CDR1 reads MNHEY; CDR2 reads SVGEGT. The CDR3 length is 15 residues.

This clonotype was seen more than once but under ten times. Here the CDR3 reads CASSPTGEQDNTIYF. CDR3 sequence (DNA): TGTGCCAGCAGCCCGACAGGAGAACAGGATAACACCATATATTTT. The chain couples TRBV7-9 to TRBJ1-3; weak D call: TRBD1 (6 bases). CDR3 length equals 15 residues. CDR1 is SEHNR and CDR2 is FQNEAQ in the germline V gene (reference sequence). V lost 5 bases, J lost 7 bases, and 18 bases lay in between.

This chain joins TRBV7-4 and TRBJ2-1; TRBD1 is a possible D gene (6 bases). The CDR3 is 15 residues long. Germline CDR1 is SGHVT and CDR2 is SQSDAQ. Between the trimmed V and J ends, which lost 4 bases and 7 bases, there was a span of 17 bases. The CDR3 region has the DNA TGTGCCAGCAGCTCTACAGGGTTTTATTCTAATGAGCAGTTCTTC. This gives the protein CASSSTGFYSNEQFF.

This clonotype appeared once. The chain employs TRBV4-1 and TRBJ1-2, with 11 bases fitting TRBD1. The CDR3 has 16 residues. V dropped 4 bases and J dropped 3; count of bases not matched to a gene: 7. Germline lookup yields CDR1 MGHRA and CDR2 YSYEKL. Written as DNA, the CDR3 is TGCGCCAGCAGCCCGGCAGGGGACAGGGGGGACTATGGCTACACCTTC. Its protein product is CASSPAGDRGDYGYTF.

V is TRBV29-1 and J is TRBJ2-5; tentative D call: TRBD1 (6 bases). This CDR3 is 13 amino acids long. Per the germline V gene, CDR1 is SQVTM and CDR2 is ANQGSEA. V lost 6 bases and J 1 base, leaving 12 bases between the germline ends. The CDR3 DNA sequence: TGCAGCGTCCGACAGGCACCCCAAGAGACCCAGTACTTC. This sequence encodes CSVRQAPQETQYF.

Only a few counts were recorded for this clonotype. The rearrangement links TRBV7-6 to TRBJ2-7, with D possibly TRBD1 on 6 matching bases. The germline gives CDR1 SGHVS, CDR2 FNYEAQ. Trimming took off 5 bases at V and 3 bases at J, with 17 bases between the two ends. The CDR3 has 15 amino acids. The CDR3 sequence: CASSPSQGSYYEQYF. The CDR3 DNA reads TGTGCCAGCAGCCCAAGTCAGGGGAGCTACTACGAGCAGTACTTC.

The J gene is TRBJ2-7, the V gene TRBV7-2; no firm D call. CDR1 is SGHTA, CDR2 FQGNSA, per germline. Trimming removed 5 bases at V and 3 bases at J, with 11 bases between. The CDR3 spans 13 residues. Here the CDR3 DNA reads TGTGCCAGCAGCCCACGATTTAGCTACGAGCAGTACTTC. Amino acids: CASSPRFSYEQYF.

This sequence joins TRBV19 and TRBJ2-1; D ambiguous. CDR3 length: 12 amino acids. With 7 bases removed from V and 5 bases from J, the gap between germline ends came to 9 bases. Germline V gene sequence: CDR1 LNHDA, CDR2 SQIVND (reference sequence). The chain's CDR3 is CASTTNNNEQFF. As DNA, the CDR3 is TGTGCCAGTACTACTAACAACAATGAGCAGTTCTTC.

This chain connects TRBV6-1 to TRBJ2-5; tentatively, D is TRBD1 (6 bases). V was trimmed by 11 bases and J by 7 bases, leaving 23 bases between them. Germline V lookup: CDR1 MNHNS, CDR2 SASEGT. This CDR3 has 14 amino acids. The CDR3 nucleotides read TGTGCCTCCAGAGCAAACGGTCTAGGGGGGACCCAGTACTTC. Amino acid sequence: CASRANGLGGTQYF.

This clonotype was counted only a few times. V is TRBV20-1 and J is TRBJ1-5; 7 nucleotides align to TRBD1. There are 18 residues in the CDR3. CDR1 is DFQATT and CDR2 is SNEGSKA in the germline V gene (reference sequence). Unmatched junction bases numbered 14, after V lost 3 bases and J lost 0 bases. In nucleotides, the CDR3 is TGCAGTGCTAGTGGGCCTGGGACAGTCTCTTATAGCAATCAGCCCCAGCATTTT. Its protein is CSASGPGTVSYSNQPQHF.